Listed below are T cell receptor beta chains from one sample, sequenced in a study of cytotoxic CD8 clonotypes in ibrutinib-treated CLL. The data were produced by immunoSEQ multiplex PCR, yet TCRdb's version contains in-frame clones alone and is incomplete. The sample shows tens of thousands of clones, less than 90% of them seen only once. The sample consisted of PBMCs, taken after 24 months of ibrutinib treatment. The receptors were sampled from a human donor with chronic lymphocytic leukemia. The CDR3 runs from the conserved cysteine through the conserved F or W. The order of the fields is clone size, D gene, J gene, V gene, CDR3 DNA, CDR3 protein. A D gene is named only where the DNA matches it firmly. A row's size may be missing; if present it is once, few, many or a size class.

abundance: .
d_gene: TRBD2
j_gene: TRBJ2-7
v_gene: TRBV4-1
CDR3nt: TGCGCCAGCAGCCTCGGACTAGCGGATTCTCTCTACGAGCAGTACTTC
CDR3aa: CASSLGLADSLYEQYF

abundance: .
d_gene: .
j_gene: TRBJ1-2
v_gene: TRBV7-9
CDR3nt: TGTGCCAGCAGCTTAGAAGTGGCGAACTATGGCTACACCTTC
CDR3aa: CASSLEVANYGYTF

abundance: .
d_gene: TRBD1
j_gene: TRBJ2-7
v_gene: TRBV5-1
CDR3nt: TGCGCCAGCAGCCTGCGACAGGGGGCCTACGAGCAGTACTTC
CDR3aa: CASSLRQGAYEQYF

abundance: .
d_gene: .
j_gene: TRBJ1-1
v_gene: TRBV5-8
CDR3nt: TGTGCCAGCACCCGTCCCAGGCAGAAGAACACTGAAGCTTTCTTT
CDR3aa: CASTRPRQKNTEAFF

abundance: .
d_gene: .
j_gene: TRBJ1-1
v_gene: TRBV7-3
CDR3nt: TGTGCCAGCAGCACCCCCGGGAAGACTGAAGCTTTCTTT
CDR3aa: CASSTPGKTEAFF

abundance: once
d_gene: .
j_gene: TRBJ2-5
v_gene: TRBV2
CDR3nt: TGTGCCACAGGACCGGGGAGGGGGGAGACCCAGTACTTC
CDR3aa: CATGPGRGETQYF

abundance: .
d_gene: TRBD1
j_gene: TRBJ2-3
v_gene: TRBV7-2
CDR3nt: TGTGCCAGCAGCACCCGGGACAGGGGCGATACGCAGTATTTT
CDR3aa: CASSTRDRGDTQYF

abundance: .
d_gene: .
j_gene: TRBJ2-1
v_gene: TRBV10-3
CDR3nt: TGTGCCATCAGGCCGGGACCCTCGAGCTCCTACAATGAGCAGTTCTTC
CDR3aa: CAIRPGPSSSYNEQFF

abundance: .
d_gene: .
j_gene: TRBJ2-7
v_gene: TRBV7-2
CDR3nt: TGTGCCAGCATGGAAGGGGGCTCCTACGAGCAGTACTTC
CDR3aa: CASMEGGSYEQYF

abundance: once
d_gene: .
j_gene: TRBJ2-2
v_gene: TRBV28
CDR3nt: TGTGCCAGCAGTTTCACGCAGGGGAACACCGGGGAGCTGTTTTTT
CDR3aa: CASSFTQGNTGELFF

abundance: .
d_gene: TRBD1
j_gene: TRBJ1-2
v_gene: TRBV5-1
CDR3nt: TGCGCCAGCAGCCCAGGACAGGGGGCCTTCTATGGCTACACCTTC
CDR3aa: CASSPGQGAFYGYTF

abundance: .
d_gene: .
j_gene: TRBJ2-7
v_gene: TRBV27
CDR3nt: TGTGCCAGCAGCTTGGGCCACACCTACGAGCAGTACTTC
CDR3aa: CASSLGHTYEQYF

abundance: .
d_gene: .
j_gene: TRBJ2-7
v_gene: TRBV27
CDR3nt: TGTGCCAGCAGCAGGTTGGGTGGTTACGAGCAGTACTTC
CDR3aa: CASSRLGGYEQYF

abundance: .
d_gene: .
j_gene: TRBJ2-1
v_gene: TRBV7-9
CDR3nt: TGTGCCAGCAGCTCAAGGGTGGACAGTCTAAACTACAATGAGCAGTTCTTC
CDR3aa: CASSSRVDSLNYNEQFF

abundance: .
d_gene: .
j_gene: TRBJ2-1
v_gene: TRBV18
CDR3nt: TGTGCCAGCTCACCTCCCTCTAGCCCCTACAATGAGCAGTTCTTC
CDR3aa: CASSPPSSPYNEQFF

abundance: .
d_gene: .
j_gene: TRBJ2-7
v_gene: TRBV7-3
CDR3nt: TGTGCCAGCAGCTCCCGGGACCCCATTTCTGAGTACTTC
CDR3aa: CASSSRDPISEYF

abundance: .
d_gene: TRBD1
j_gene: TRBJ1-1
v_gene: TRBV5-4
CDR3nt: TGTGCCAGCAGCCCAGCAGTGTGGGACAGGGGAGGGACTGAAGCTTTCTTT
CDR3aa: CASSPAVWDRGGTEAFF

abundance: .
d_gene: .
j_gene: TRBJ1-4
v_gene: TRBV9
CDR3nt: TGTGCCAGCAGCGCGGACAGAATTAATGAAAAACTGTTTTTT
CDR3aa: CASSADRINEKLFF

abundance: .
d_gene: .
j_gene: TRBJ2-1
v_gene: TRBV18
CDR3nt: TGTGCCAGCCAACCCCCCTATGTGGTCTACAATGAGCAGTTCTTC
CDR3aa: CASQPPYVVYNEQFF

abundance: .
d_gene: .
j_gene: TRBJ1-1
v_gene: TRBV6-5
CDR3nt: TGTGCCAGCAAGGGTCGGTCCACTGAAGCTTTCTTT
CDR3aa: CASKGRSTEAFF

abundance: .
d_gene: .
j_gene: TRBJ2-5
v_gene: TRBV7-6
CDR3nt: TGTGCCAGCAGCGATGATCAAGAGACCCAGTACTTC
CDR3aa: CASSDDQETQYF

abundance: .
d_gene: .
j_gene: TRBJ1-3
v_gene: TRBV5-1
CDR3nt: TGCGCCAGCAGCTTGGCAGGGGTTGGAAACACCATATATTTT
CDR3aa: CASSLAGVGNTIYF

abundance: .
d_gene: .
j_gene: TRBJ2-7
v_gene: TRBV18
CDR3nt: TGTGCCAGCTCACGAGACTTGACAGGATCCCACGAGCAGTACTTC
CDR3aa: CASSRDLTGSHEQYF

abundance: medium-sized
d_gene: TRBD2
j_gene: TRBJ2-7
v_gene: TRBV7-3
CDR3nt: TGTGCCAGCAGCTTAGGCGGGAGCGGGACCTACGAGCAGTACTTC
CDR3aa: CASSLGGSGTYEQYF

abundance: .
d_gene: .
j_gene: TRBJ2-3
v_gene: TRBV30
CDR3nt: TGTGCCTGGAGTCCCAGAAGGAATACGCAGTATTTT
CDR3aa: CAWSPRRNTQYF

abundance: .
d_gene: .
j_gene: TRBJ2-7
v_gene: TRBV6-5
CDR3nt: TGTGCCAGCAGTCACGGTGGGGAGCAGTACTTC
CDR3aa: CASSHGGEQYF

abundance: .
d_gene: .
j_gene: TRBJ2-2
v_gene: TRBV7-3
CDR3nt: TGTGCCAGCAAGGTCGCGGGACGGACCGGGGAGCTGTTTTTT
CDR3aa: CASKVAGRTGELFF

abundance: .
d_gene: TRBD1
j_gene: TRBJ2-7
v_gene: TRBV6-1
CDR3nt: TGTGCCAGCAGGCAGGGACAGGGCCCTCACTACGAGCAGTACTTC
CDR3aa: CASRQGQGPHYEQYF

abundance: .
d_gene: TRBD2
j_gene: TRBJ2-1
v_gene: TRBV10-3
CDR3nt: TGTGCCATCAGTGACCGGGGCGGGGGCAATGAGCAGTTCTTC
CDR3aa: CAISDRGGGNEQFF